The present TCR beta chain was sequenced within a study of blood T cell repertoires in COVID-19. Assay: immunoSEQ multiplex PCR; the TCRdb copy retains only in-frame clones and omits some. This table holds a few hundred thousand clones, 89% found once. The CDR3 covers 15 residues. Per the germline V gene, CDR1 is SGDLS and CDR2 is YYNGEE. Trimming removed 2 bases from V and 1 base from J, with 10 bases in between. V usage is TRBV9 and J usage is TRBJ2-1; D perhaps matches TRBD2 (6 bases). The receptor was isolated from a woman aged 40 to 50 who had recovered from COVID-19. Material for sequencing was peripheral blood. As DNA, the CDR3 is TGTGCCAGCAGCGTGGAGGGCTTATCCTACAATGAGCAGTTCTTC. This codes for CASSVEGLSYNEQFF.